The next 20 T cell receptor beta chains were all read from a single sample in a study of shared clonotypes between healthy human individuals. Using immunoSEQ multiplex PCR, the repertoire was profiled, and TCRdb retains in-frame clones only, with some absent. The sample holds 2 million to 3 million clones, 80% to 95% seen once. Sequenced sample: naive CD4+ T cells from PBMCs. Subset specified: CD45RA+ positively selected. These TCRs come from a man younger than 35 in good health. Some clones in this sample may be carry-over from other donors' samples.

The rearrangement joins TRBV15 to TRBJ1-5; D remains unclear. This CDR3 has 18 amino acids. The V gene's germline CDR1 is LNHNV and CDR2 YYDKDF (reference sequence). V was clipped by 3 bases and J by 2 bases, with 20 bases between them. CDR3 in DNA: TGTGCCACCAGCAGGGGCCAAGGTCTGTCGTTAGGCAATCAGCCCCAGCATTTT. Translated, it gives CATSRGQGLSLGNQPQHF.

This clone has just one count. This chain joins TRBV4-1 and TRBJ2-1; D not resolved. The CDR3 length is 15 residues. V was clipped by 0 bases and J by 3 bases, with 9 bases between them. In germline, CDR1 is MGHRA, CDR2 YSYEKL. CDR3 bases: TGCGCCAGCAGCCAAGATCGGGCAAGCTACAATGAGCAGTTCTTC. It encodes CASSQDRASYNEQFF.

The chain has TRBV14 and TRBJ2-1; 10 nucleotides match TRBD2. V lost 0 bases and J lost 2; bases outside the gene matches: 16. The CDR3 sequence is 21 residues long. Per the germline V gene, CDR1 is SGHDN and CDR2 is FVKESK. The CDR3 nucleotides are TGTGCCAGCAGCCAAGACCTCCGGCAGTTCAAGCGGGAGGGAGCCTACAATGAGCAGTTCTTC. As protein: CASSQDLRQFKREGAYNEQFF. Combining the CDR3 with reference TRBV14 and TRBJ2-1 gives the whole variable domain EAGVTQFPSHSVIEKGQTVTLRCDPISGHDNLYWYRRVMGKEIKFLLHFVKESKQDESGMPNNRFLAERTGGTYSTLKVQPAELEDSGVYFCASSQDLRQFKREGAYNEQFFGPGTRLTVL.

This rearrangement joins TRBV7-2 to TRBJ1-1, with D uncertain. Trimming took 0 bases from V and 7 from J, leaving 21 bases between them. The CDR3 has 17 residues. CDR1 and CDR2 (germline): SGHTA, FQGNSA. CDR3 in amino acids: CASSLAAPRVGMGEAFF. The CDR3 region has the DNA TGTGCCAGCAGCTTAGCAGCCCCTCGGGTGGGGATGGGTGAAGCTTTCTTT.

The V call is TRBV5-6, the J call TRBJ2-1, with unresolved D. The CDR3 loop spans 17 amino acids. The V and J ends lost 3 bases and 4 bases respectively, with 20 bases between them. The germline V gene has CDR1 SGHDT and CDR2 YYEEEE. In nucleotides, the CDR3 is TGTGCCAGCAGCTGGCGAAGGTCCAGCTGGGCATACAATGAGCAGTTCTTC. It specifies CASSWRRSSWAYNEQFF. Supplemented by reference TRBV5-6 and TRBJ2-1, the full variable domain reads DAGVTQSPTHLIKTRGQQVTLRCSPKSGHDTVSWYQQALGQGPQFIFQYYEEEERQRGNFPDRFSGHQFPNYSSELNVNALLLGDSALYLCASSWRRSSWAYNEQFFGPGTRLTVL.

This chain connects TRBV7-9 to TRBJ2-7, with 10 bases matching TRBD2. Germline assignment: CDR1 SEHNR and CDR2 FQNEAQ (reference sequence). The CDR3 spans 16 residues. V gave up 5 bases and J gave up 5 bases; unmatched junction bases: 12. CDR3 sequence (DNA): TGTGCCAGCAGCCTCCGGACTAGCGGCATCCCCCACGAGCAGTACTTC. Translation gives CASSLRTSGIPHEQYF.

This clone has just one count. The chain uses TRBV4-1 and TRBJ2-5, with 12 bases that match TRBD1. Germline CDR1 is MGHRA and CDR2 is YSYEKL. This CDR3 has 17 amino acids. J gave up 5 bases and V 3 bases, and 10 bases lay outside the gene matches. This chain's CDR3 is CASSQGTGGGFTETQYF. CDR3 nucleotides: TGCGCCAGCAGCCAGGGGACAGGGGGCGGGTTTACTGAGACCCAGTACTTC.

The CDR3 loop reads CASSRLGSANTGELFF. CDR3 in DNA: TGTGCCAGCTCACGTCTCGGCTCCGCGAACACCGGGGAGCTGTTTTTT. This chain connects TRBV18 to TRBJ2-2; D gene uncertain. CDR1 and CDR2 from the germline V gene are KGHSH and LQKENI. Trimming removed 4 bases at V and 0 bases at J, with 12 bases between. This CDR3 spans 16 amino acids.

This CDR3 reads CASSLSGVDPGEQFF. The CDR3 DNA reads as TGTGCCAGCAGTTTAAGTGGCGTCGATCCGGGTGAGCAGTTCTTC. V usage is TRBV28 and J usage is TRBJ2-1; D is unclear. Trimming took 2 bases from V and 9 from J, leaving 17 bases between them. This CDR3 is 15 amino acids long. The germline gives CDR1 MDHEN, CDR2 SYDVKM.

The chain has TRBV7-2 and TRBJ2-1; D remains ambiguous. The CDR3 runs to 14 residues. V lost 5 bases, J lost 9 bases, and 17 bases lay in between. Germline V gene lookup returns CDR1 SGHTA and CDR2 FQGNSA. The CDR3 region has the DNA TGTGCCAGCAGCCCCCGTTCCCCGCCTGGTGAGCAGTTCTTC. Translation gives CASSPRSPPGEQFF.

The gene calls are TRBV5-1 and TRBJ2-5; D is possibly TRBD1 (6 bases). There are 12 residues in the CDR3. V lost 5 bases and J 2 bases, leaving 7 bases between the germline ends. CDR1 SGHRS and CDR2 YFSETQ come from the germline V gene. The CDR3 region is CASRDSQETQYF. CDR3 nucleotide sequence: TGCGCCAGCAGGGACAGTCAAGAGACCCAGTACTTC.

The chain carries TRBV15 and TRBJ1-5; 7 bases align to TRBD1. CDR1 LNHNV and CDR2 YYDKDF come from the germline V gene (reference sequence). V trimming: 3 bases; J trimming: 7 bases; junction bases outside the gene matches: 3. This CDR3 is built from 13 residues. CDR3 residues: CATSSNRGQPQHF. DNA for the CDR3: TGTGCCACCAGCAGCAACAGGGGCCAGCCCCAGCATTTT.

The V gene is TRBV6-5, the J gene TRBJ2-5; TRBD1 is a possible D gene (5 bases). V lost 5 bases to trimming and J lost 2 bases, with 12 bases between them. The CDR3 runs 14 residues. Germline V lookup: CDR1 MNHEY, CDR2 SVGAGI. The CDR3 coding sequence is TGTGCCAGCAGTAAAAGGACATTACAAGAGACCCAGTACTTC. Amino acids: CASSKRTLQETQYF.

The chain has TRBV9 and TRBJ2-7; 14 nucleotides align to TRBD2. V was pared by 6 bases and J by 5 bases, with 4 bases of the junction left unmatched. The germline gives CDR1 SGDLS, CDR2 YYNGEE. The CDR3 is made up of 14 amino acids. CDR3 in amino acids: CASTKGLAGDEQYF. CDR3 DNA sequence: TGTGCCAGCACCAAGGGACTAGCGGGAGACGAGCAGTACTTC.

In the case of this clone: At the DNA level, this CDR3 is encoded by other sequences in the same sample as well. The chain has TRBV28 and TRBJ1-3; D uncertain. Germline V gene lookup returns CDR1 MDHEN and CDR2 SYDVKM. Trimming stripped 2 bases from V and 1 base from J, with 3 bases between. The CDR3 covers 13 residues. CDR3 residues: CASSLVSGNTIYF. In DNA, the CDR3 is TGTGCCAGCAGTTTAGTTTCTGGAAACACCATATATTTT. Based on the CDR3 plus reference TRBV28 and TRBJ1-3, the full variable domain is DVKVTQSSRYLVKRTGEKVFLECVQDMDHENMFWYRQDPGLGLRLIYFSYDVKMKEKGDIPEGYSVSREKKERFSLILESASTNQTSMYLCASSLVSGNTIYFGEGSWLTVV.

V gene TRBV5-4 combines with J gene TRBJ2-7, with D possibly TRBD2 on 6 matching bases. The CDR3 extends over 14 amino acids. Trimming shortened V by 4 bases and J by 0 bases, and 11 bases separated the two germline ends. CDR1 is SGHNT and CDR2 is YYREEE in the germline V gene (reference sequence). The CDR3 DNA follows: TGTGCCAGCAGCCCTGGGGGGTCCTCCTACGAGCAGTACTTC. Its protein is CASSPGGSSYEQYF.

The chain is built from TRBV18 and TRBJ1-1; a weak D match, TRBD1 (5 bases). This CDR3 is 16 amino acids long. The V gene's germline CDR1 is KGHSH and CDR2 LQKENI. Trimming pared 3 bases from V and 0 bases from J, leaving 14 bases between. The chain's CDR3 is CASSPLDSYLNTEAFF. DNA of the CDR3: TGTGCCAGCTCACCCTTAGACAGTTACTTGAACACTGAAGCTTTCTTT.

About this clone: Other nucleotide sequences in the sample specify the same CDR3. The chain has TRBV9 and TRBJ1-5; D is unresolved. The CDR3 has 15 residues. Germline V gene lookup returns CDR1 SGDLS and CDR2 YYNGEE. Trimming left V 0 bases short and J 0 bases short, with 7 bases between. In DNA, the CDR3 is TGTGCCAGCAGCGTAGGTAAAGGTAGCAATCAGCCCCAGCATTTT. The encoded protein is CASSVGKGSNQPQHF. Variable domain in full (rest from reference TRBV9 and TRBJ1-5): DSGVTQTPKHLITATGQRVTLRCSPRSGDLSVYWYQQSLDQGLQFLIQYYNGEERAKGNILERFSAQQFPDLHSELNLSSLELGDSALYFCASSVGKGSNQPQHFGDGTRLSIL.

This clone occurred once. The chain links TRBV5-1 to TRBJ1-6, with TRBD1 matching 8 bases. This CDR3 contains 16 residues. Looked up from germline, CDR1 is SGHRS and CDR2 is YFSETQ. Losses at the gene ends were 4 bases for V and 8 bases for J; bases not matched to a gene: 11. The CDR3 DNA is TGCGCCAGCAGCACAGGACAGGGAGGAAGGGATTCACCCCTCCACTTT. Protein sequence: CASSTGQGGRDSPLHF.

On this clone: Other DNA sequences within the sample encode an identical CDR3. The CDR3 region is CASSPGGYGYTF. The CDR3 DNA sequence: TGTGCCAGCAGCCCAGGGGGCTATGGCTACACCTTC. V and J are TRBV28 and TRBJ1-2, with TRBD1 matching over 7 bases. V was clipped by 6 bases and J by 4 bases; unmatched bases: 2. This CDR3 comprises 12 residues. Germline V gene lookup returns CDR1 MDHEN and CDR2 SYDVKM.